This TCR beta chain originates from a study of beta chain features in type 1 diabetes. Purities in excess of 98% were seen in all sorted populations. Per germline, CDR1 SGHNT and CDR2 YYREEE (reference sequence). V shed 4 bases and J shed 3 bases, with 11 bases lying between them. The CDR3 length is 13 residues. Study observations and caveats: Type 1 diabetes patients showed fewer insertions and more deletions at VDJ junctions. The naive, central memory and Treg TCRB repertoires looked more alike in patients than they did in healthy donors. Type 1 diabetes patients had TCRB CDR3s that were shorter (moderately but significantly so) in all four CD4+ subsets.

About this clone itself: Its antigen is undetermined.

Reverse transcribing all isolated RNA meant expressed TCRB transcripts were sequenced. The table came from immunoSEQ multiplex PCR; TCRdb's copy has only in-frame clones and leaves some out. This table has about 290,000 clones, approximately 8% appearing once. V is TRBV5-4 and J is TRBJ2-7; D uncertain. This receptor was taken from a woman in her late teens or twenties in good health. Sequencing was carried out using central memory CD4+ T cells from blood. The CDR3 loop is CASSPSSGYEQYF. CDR3 nucleotide sequence: TGTGCCAGCAGCCCCTCTTCGGGCTACGAGCAGTACTTC.